The sequence of this T cell receptor (beta chain) was determined in a study of shared clonotypes between healthy human individuals. Study outcomes and limitations: Incomplete sequencing of sorted subsets was indicated by rarefaction despite large depth. Around 4.7% was the fraction of naive CD4 clonotypes found shared across several donors.

Original data processing: Filtering was not the same, since immunoSEQ gave junction-only sequences without quality scores. The data were produced by immunoSEQ multiplex PCR, yet TCRdb's version contains in-frame clones alone and is incomplete. V and J calls and clone size come straight from that table; D and trimming were deduced from the DNA. The sample lists around 2,000,000 clones, 85% to 95% occurring once. CD45RO-negative cells were positively selected for CCR7, leaving out terminally differentiated effector memory CD45RA+ cells. In the case of this clone: The target antigen is unknown.

The germline CDR1 and CDR2 sequences are SGHNT and YYREEE (reference sequence). The CDR3 spans 12 residues. Trimming removed 1 base at V and 1 base at J, with 2 bases between. This sequence joins TRBV5-4 and TRBJ1-1; unclear D gene. The TCR comes from a man between 18 and 35 years old in good health. Some clones in this sample may be carry-over from other donors' samples. Sequencing was done on a sample of naive CD8+ T cells from PBMCs. The CDR3 coding sequence is TGTGCCAGCAGCTTGCGGAACACTGAAGCTTTCTTT. It encodes CASSLRNTEAFF.